This T cell receptor beta chain was sequenced for a study of Graves' ophthalmopathy and Graves' hyperthyroidism. Ophthalmopathy donors were characterized by moderate-to-severe activity, CAS of at least 3, NOSPECS of at least 4, and duration under 3 months. If patients had other autoimmune diseases, uncontrolled infections, pregnancy or lactation, they were excluded. Serum thyroxine and TRAb, along with clinical symptoms, thyroid ultrasound and orbital computed tomography, were what diagnosis relied on. Concerning this clonotype: What it recognizes is unknown.

From RNA, the CDR3 regions of TCR beta chains were amplified and sequenced. First-round RT-PCR used HTBI primers; second-round multiplex PCR followed. TCRdb used MiXCR to reprocess the multiplex PCR reads, holding one entry per CDR3 protein. The sample consists of 150,000 or so distinct CDR3 sequences, 30% to 45% of them appearing once. Study-wide results and caveats: Stable hyperthyroidism and ophthalmopathy were told apart by a 13-signature model, which achieved around 88% sensitivity and approximately 82% specificity.

The CDR3 consists of 13 residues. Looked up from germline, CDR1 is MNHEY and CDR2 is SVGEGT. Between the trimmed V and J ends, which lost 6 bases and 2 bases, there was a span of 8 bases. The sample comprised peripheral blood. The rearrangement links TRBV6-2 or TRBV6-3 to TRBJ1-5; D not certain. The sequence derives from a woman in her thirties or forties with Graves' ophthalmopathy. CDR3 loop: CASRLGGNQPQHF. CDR3 nucleotide sequence: TGTGCCAGCAGACTTGGTGGCAATCAGCCCCAGCATTTT.